Each of the 20 T cell receptor beta chains below was sequenced from the same sample in a study of blood T cell repertoires in COVID-19 (dated by TCRdb to the early 2020s). The library was produced with the immunoSEQ multiplex PCR assay. In TCRdb, the immuneACCESS table is reduced to in-frame sequences with V and J assigned. These tables do not hold every clone; where another copy was compared, an unresolved V gene accounts for under half, and the others remain unexplained. The table for this sample lists about 50,000 clones; around 86% of them were counted only once. The top ten clonotypes cover 5.5% to 7.5% of the sample. The sample comprised peripheral blood. The receptors come from a man between 50 and 59 years old with active COVID-19.

The rearrangement joins TRBV30 to TRBJ2-1; D call uncertain. Germline assignment: CDR1 GTSNPN and CDR2 SVGIG (reference sequence). The length of the CDR3 is 13 residues. V lost 5 bases and J 7 bases, leaving 15 bases between the germline ends. As DNA, the CDR3 is TGTGCCTGGGTTGGCTACATGAGGAATGAGCAGTTCTTC. Amino acid sequence: CAWVGYMRNEQFF. Combining the CDR3 with reference TRBV30 and TRBJ2-1 gives the whole variable domain SQTIHQWPATLVQPVGSPLSLECTVEGTSNPNLYWYRQAAGRGLQLLFYSVGIGQISSEVPQNLSASRPQDRQFILSSKKLLLSDSGFYLCAWVGYMRNEQFFGPGTRLTVL.

The chain joins TRBV27 to TRBJ2-7; 9 nucleotides agree with TRBD2. Losses at the gene ends were 3 bases for V and 0 bases for J; bases not matched to a gene: 0. The germline V gene has CDR1 MNHEY and CDR2 SMNVEV (reference sequence). This CDR3 has 14 residues. This CDR3 is CASSFSGSSYEQYF. CDR3 nucleotides: TGTGCCAGCAGTTTTAGCGGGAGCTCCTACGAGCAGTACTTC.

The DNA for the CDR3 is TGTGCCAGCAGCCCAAGGGAGAGCGGGGAGCTGTTTTTT. Amino acid sequence: CASSPRESGELFF. The V gene is TRBV7-2, the J gene TRBJ2-2; maybe TRBD2 (5 bases). The germline V and J ends were trimmed by 5 bases and 7 bases, with 11 bases remaining between them. CDR1 and CDR2 from the germline V gene are SGHTA and FQGNSA. The CDR3 sequence is 13 residues long. Based on the CDR3 plus reference TRBV7-2 and TRBJ2-2, the full variable domain is GAGVSQSPSNKVTEKGKDVELRCDPISGHTALYWYRQSLGQGLEFLIYFQGNSAPDKSGLPSDRFSAERTGGSVSTLTIQRTQQEDSAVYLCASSPRESGELFFGEGSRLTVL.

This chain connects TRBV6-5 to TRBJ2-5; TRBD1 is a possible D gene (6 bases). The V and J ends lost 2 bases and 2 bases respectively, with 6 bases between them. The CDR3 has 13 residues. CDR1 is MNHEY, CDR2 SVGAGI, per germline. This CDR3 reads CASSYQGQETQYF. DNA for the CDR3: TGTGCCAGCAGTTACCAGGGGCAAGAGACCCAGTACTTC.

This chain links TRBV29-1 with TRBJ2-5; a weak D match, TRBD1 (7 bases). V lost 1 base and J lost 2, with 11 bases in between. The CDR3 runs to 14 residues. Germline V lookup: CDR1 SQVTM, CDR2 ANQGSEA. The CDR3 coding sequence is TGCAGCGTTGAAGGCGGGACAGTTCAAGAGACCCAGTACTTC. It yields the protein CSVEGGTVQETQYF.

The J gene is TRBJ2-1, the V gene TRBV30; TRBD2 matches at 11 bases. The V and J ends lost 0 bases and 7 bases, in that order; junction bases with no gene match: 8. Germline-derived CDR1 and CDR2 are GTSNPN and SVGIG (reference sequence). The CDR3 has 16 amino acids. The DNA for the CDR3 is TGTGCCTGGAGTGTACTCCGACTAGCGGGGAAAAATGAGCAGTTCTTC. Protein product: CAWSVLRLAGKNEQFF.

V gene TRBV2 combines with J gene TRBJ2-7; 10 bases map to TRBD1. After removal of 10 bases from V and 6 bases from J, the junction contained 9 bases not matched to a gene. Per germline, CDR1 SNHLY and CDR2 FYNNEI. There are 13 residues in the CDR3. The CDR3 is CATHSGTGAEQYF. The CDR3 DNA reads as TGTGCCACACACTCCGGGACAGGGGCCGAGCAGTACTTC.

V gene TRBV6-2 or TRBV6-3 combines with J gene TRBJ2-3; unclear D gene. The CDR3 is made up of 14 amino acids. Germline V gene sequence: CDR1 MNHEY, CDR2 SVGEGT. Trimming cost V 4 bases and J 8 bases, with 16 bases left between them. Written as DNA, the CDR3 is TGTGCCAGCAGTTTCGCATCGTCAGGCGCTACGCAGTATTTT. Amino acids: CASSFASSGATQYF.

This clone was seen just once. The V gene is TRBV6-2 or TRBV6-3, the J gene TRBJ1-2; tentative D call: TRBD1 (5 bases). V lost 1 base, J lost 2 bases, and 11 bases lay in between. Germline V gives CDR1 MNHEY, CDR2 SVGEGT. The CDR3 totals 15 residues. Here the CDR3 reads CASSYLGGVNYGYTF. In nucleotides, the CDR3 is TGTGCCAGCAGTTACTTAGGAGGGGTCAACTATGGCTACACCTTC.

The chain couples TRBV4-2 to TRBJ2-3; D is undetermined. V was clipped by 1 base and J by 0 bases, with 11 bases between them. The CDR3 runs 16 residues. CDR1 and CDR2 (germline): LGHNA, YNFKEQ. CDR3 protein: CASSQVGQASTDTQYF. The CDR3 bases are TGTGCCAGCAGCCAAGTGGGTCAGGCTAGCACAGATACGCAGTATTTT.

This sequence joins TRBV11-3 and TRBJ2-5; a weak D match, TRBD2 (6 bases). This CDR3 has 15 residues. Per germline, CDR1 SGHNT and CDR2 YENEEA. V was trimmed by 6 bases and J by 2 bases, leaving 16 bases between them. CDR3 region: CASSSTGVGQETQYF. The CDR3, as DNA: TGTGCCAGCAGTTCTACGGGAGTCGGGCAAGAGACCCAGTACTTC.

This chain joins TRBV9 and TRBJ2-3, with 7 nucleotides matching TRBD2. Losses at the gene ends were 0 bases for V and 6 bases for J; bases not matched to a gene: 10. The V gene's germline CDR1 is SGDLS and CDR2 YYNGEE. This CDR3 spans 16 amino acids. As DNA, the CDR3 is TGTGCCAGCAGCGTAGTGGGACTACCTCTCTTGGATACGCAGTATTTT. This gives the protein CASSVVGLPLLDTQYF.

The CDR3 sequence: CAWSVRTGIRTVQYF. In DNA, the CDR3 is TGTGCCTGGAGTGTAAGGACTGGGATAAGGACTGTGCAGTACTTC. The chain carries TRBV30 and TRBJ2-7; D is possibly TRBD2 (5 bases). The ends were cut back, 0 bases at V and 9 bases at J, with 21 bases in the middle. This CDR3 has 15 residues. Germline CDR1 reads GTSNPN; CDR2 reads SVGIG (reference sequence).

The rearrangement uses TRBV28 and TRBJ1-1; D gene ambiguous. Germline lookup yields CDR1 MDHEN and CDR2 SYDVKM. Between the trimmed V and J ends, which lost 5 bases and 1 base, there was a span of 11 bases. The CDR3 runs to 14 residues. CDR3 amino acids: CASSPRPRNTEAFF. CDR3 DNA sequence: TGTGCCAGCAGTCCCAGGCCTCGGAACACTGAAGCTTTCTTT. Full variable domain (outside the CDR3, taken from reference TRBV28 and TRBJ1-1): DVKVTQSSRYLVKRTGEKVFLECVQDMDHENMFWYRQDPGLGLRLIYFSYDVKMKEKGDIPEGYSVSREKKERFSLILESASTNQTSMYLCASSPRPRNTEAFFGQGTRLTVV.

The V call is TRBV5-4, the J call TRBJ1-5; 7 bases match TRBD1. The V and J ends lost 4 bases and 3 bases, in that order; junction bases with no gene match: 7. The CDR3 runs 15 residues. Looked up from germline, CDR1 is SGHNT and CDR2 is YYREEE (reference sequence). The CDR3 DNA reads TGTGCCAGCAGCCCGACAGGGAGGAACAATCAGCCCCAGCATTTT. This encodes CASSPTGRNNQPQHF. The full variable domain, in which reference TRBV5-4 and TRBJ1-5 provide the parts outside the CDR3, is ETGVTQSPTHLIKTRGQQVTLRCSSQSGHNTVSWYQQALGQGPQFIFQYYREEENGRGNFPPRFSGLQFPNYSSELNVNALELDDSALYLCASSPTGRNNQPQHFGDGTRLSIL.

This clone was seen just once. V and J are TRBV6-1 and TRBJ1-1, with 7 bases that match TRBD1. The germline CDR1 and CDR2 sequences are MNHNS and SASEGT. The CDR3 has 16 amino acids. V lost 2 bases, J lost 2 bases, and 8 bases stayed unmatched. The CDR3 loop reads CASSEFGTALNTEAFF. CDR3 coding DNA: TGTGCCAGCAGTGAATTTGGGACAGCCTTAAACACTGAAGCTTTCTTT.

Written as DNA, the CDR3 is TGTGCCAGTATGGTAACAGGGACCGCCGGGGAGCTGTTTTTT. This translates into CASMVTGTAGELFF. V and J are TRBV19 and TRBJ2-2; TRBD1 might be the D (6 bases). CDR3 size: 14 residues. V lost 7 bases, J lost 6 bases, and 15 bases lay in between. In germline, CDR1 is LNHDA, CDR2 SQIVND (reference sequence).

This sequence joins TRBV14 and TRBJ2-3, with 10 positions matching TRBD1. The V gene's germline CDR1 is SGHDN and CDR2 FVKESK. The CDR3 totals 15 residues. V shed 3 bases and J 5 bases; nucleotides not matched to a gene: 5. This CDR3 reads CASSQTGGTGDTQYF. The CDR3 coding sequence is TGTGCCAGCAGCCAGACAGGGGGCACGGGAGATACGCAGTATTTT.

The CDR3 DNA follows: TGTGCTGCTAGCGGGGGGCCAGGGAGGGGTGAGACCCAGTACTTC. Its protein is CAASGGPGRGETQYF. The genes are TRBV3-1 (or the pseudogene TRBV3-2) and TRBJ2-5, with TRBD2 identical over 11 bases. This CDR3 has 15 amino acids. Germline V gene sequence: CDR1 LGHDT, CDR2 YNNKEL (reference sequence).

The chain is built from TRBV6-5 and TRBJ2-3; 9 bases match TRBD2. The CDR3 totals 14 residues. Trimming at V came to 5 bases and at J to 7 bases, leaving 7 bases not matched to a gene. Germline V gives CDR1 MNHEY, CDR2 SVGAGI. CDR3 nucleotides: TGTGCCAGCAGTATTAGCGGGGGTTTGAATACGCAGTATTTT. Translating gives CASSISGGLNTQYF.